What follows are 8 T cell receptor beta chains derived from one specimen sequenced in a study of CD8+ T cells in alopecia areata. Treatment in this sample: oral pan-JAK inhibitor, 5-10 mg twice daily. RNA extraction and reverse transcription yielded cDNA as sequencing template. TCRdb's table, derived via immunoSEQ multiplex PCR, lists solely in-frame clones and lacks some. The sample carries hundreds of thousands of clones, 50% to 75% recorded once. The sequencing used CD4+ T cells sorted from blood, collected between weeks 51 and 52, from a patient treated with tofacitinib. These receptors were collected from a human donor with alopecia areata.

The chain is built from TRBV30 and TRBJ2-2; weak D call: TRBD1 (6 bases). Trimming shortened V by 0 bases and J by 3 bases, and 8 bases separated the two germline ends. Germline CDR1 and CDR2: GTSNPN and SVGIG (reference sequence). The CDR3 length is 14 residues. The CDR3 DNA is TGTGCCTGGAGTGTATACAGGGACACCGGGGAGCTGTTTTTT. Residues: CAWSVYRDTGELFF. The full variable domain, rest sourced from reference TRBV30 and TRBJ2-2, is SQTIHQWPATLVQPVGSPLSLECTVEGTSNPNLYWYRQAAGRGLQLLFYSVGIGQISSEVPQNLSASRPQDRQFILSSKKLLLSDSGFYLCAWSVYRDTGELFFGEGSRLTVL.

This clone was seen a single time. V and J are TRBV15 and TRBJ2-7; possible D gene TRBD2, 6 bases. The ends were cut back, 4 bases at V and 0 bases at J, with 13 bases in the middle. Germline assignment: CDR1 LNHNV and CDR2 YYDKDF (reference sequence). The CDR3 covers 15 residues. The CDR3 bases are TGTGCCACCAGCAAAGACCCCGGGGGCTCCTACGAGCAGTACTTC. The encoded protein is CATSKDPGGSYEQYF.

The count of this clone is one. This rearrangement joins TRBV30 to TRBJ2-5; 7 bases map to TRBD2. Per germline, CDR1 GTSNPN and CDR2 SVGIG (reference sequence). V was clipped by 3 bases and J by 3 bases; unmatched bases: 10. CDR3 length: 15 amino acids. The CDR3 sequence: CAWSVQRGPKETQYF. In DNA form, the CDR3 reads TGTGCCTGGAGCGTCCAGCGGGGTCCCAAAGAGACCCAGTACTTC.

The DNA of the CDR3 is TGCAGCGTTGACTCCATGGGGACAGGGAGTAACTATGGCTACACCTTC. This codes for CSVDSMGTGSNYGYTF. This rearrangement joins TRBV29-1 to TRBJ1-2, with 9 bases lining up with TRBD1. The J segment lost 1 base and the V segment lost 3 bases, leaving 9 bases of the junction unmatched. Germline V lookup: CDR1 SQVTM, CDR2 ANQGSEA. The CDR3 sequence is 16 residues long.

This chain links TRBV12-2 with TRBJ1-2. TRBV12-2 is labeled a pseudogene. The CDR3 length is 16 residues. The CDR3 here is CASRLAPVIANYGYTF. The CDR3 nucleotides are TGTGCAAGTCGCTTAGCCCCCGTCATCGCCAACTATGGCTACACCTTC.

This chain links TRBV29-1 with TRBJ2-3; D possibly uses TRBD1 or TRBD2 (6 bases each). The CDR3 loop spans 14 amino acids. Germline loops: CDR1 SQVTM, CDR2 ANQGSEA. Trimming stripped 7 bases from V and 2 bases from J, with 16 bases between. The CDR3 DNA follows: TGCAGCGCCTCGTGGGGGGCGTTCACAGATACGCAGTATTTT. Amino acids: CSASWGAFTDTQYF.

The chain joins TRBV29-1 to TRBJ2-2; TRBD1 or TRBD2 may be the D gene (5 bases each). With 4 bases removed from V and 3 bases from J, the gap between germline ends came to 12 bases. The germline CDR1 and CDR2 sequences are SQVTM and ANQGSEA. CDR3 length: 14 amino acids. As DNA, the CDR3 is TGCAGCGTTGTCAGGCAGGGACACACCGGGGAGCTGTTTTTT. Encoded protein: CSVVRQGHTGELFF.

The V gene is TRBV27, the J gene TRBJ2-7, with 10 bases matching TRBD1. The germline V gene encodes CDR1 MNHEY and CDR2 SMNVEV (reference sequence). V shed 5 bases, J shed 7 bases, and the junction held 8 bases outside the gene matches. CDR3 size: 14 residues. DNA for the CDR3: TGTGCCAGCAGTATCGCGGGACAGGGGAGGGAGCAGTACTTC. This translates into CASSIAGQGREQYF.